This T cell receptor beta chain is from a study of cytomegalovirus exposure and HLA in healthy donors. The V gene's germline CDR1 is SSHAT and CDR2 FNYEAQ (reference sequence). The CDR3 is 17 residues long. The study ran its PCR with 60 Vbeta and 13 Jbeta primers. Methods used by the authors: An analysis that came later counted 80 million or so unique TCR beta chains, some 11 million shared. TCRdb keeps only in-frame clones here, not all; method: immunoSEQ multiplex PCR. V, J and clone size derive from that table, while D and trimming were established from the DNA sequence. The table records around 180,000 clones, about 80% of them present only once. Overall study findings and caveats: Differences between HLA loci emerged in a later analysis of TCR association rates, with DRB1 most and HLA-C fewest. In a later analysis, specific HLA alleles were associated with 15,000 to 20,000 TCR beta sequences at a 0.05 false discovery rate. V- and J-gene trimming of TCR beta was linked (in a later analysis) to a missense DCLRE1C variant.

On this clone itself: The target antigen is unknown. At one boundary the junction diverges from the germline segment, which might be a read error.

Sequencing used PBMCs. This chain uses TRBV7-7 with TRBJ2-6; the match to TRBD1 covers 9 bases. The sequence came from a woman in her 40s in good health and CMV-seronegative. The CDR3 loop is CASSPGQGDSGANVLTF. CDR3 nucleotides: TGTGCTAGCAGCCCGGGACAGGGTGACTCTGGGGCCAACGTCCTGACTTTC.